The entry below describes one T cell receptor (beta chain). Its antigen remains undetermined. The input lacks base qualities; no much larger clone sits a single base away. V lost 1 base and J lost 1 base; the stretch between them is 5 bases long. Inclusive of the bounding cysteine and phenylalanine, the CDR3 is 13 residues long. The read is trimmed to its CDR3 DNA, 39 bases read in frame from base 1. The germline V gene provides CDR1 SGHRS and CDR2 YFSETQ. To demonstrate the VDJtools post-analysis software, the study profiled TCR beta repertoires from the peripheral blood of around 13 young patients with multiple sclerosis. The patients with multiple sclerosis were children and adolescents between roughly 6 and 17 years of age. The sample originates from a study of post-analysis software for immune sequencing data (dated by TCRdb to between 2014 and 2017). At the level of the whole study: Disease courses on record covered relapsing-remitting, secondary progressive and progressive-relapsing multiple sclerosis, though some patients had no subtype annotation. The multiple sclerosis patient repertoires were compared with around ten previously published healthy control repertoires from donors aged about 6 to 26 years. A subset of samples was prepared in parallel using single-end sample barcoding, then pooled and co-amplified after Illumina adapter ligation. Here is what the overall study found, with its caveats: The multiple sclerosis patient group was slightly younger than the control group. Patients showed significantly higher frequencies than controls for a handful of TRBV segments, among them TRBV5-6, TRBV5-1 and TRBV20-1. Multiple sclerosis patients had significantly lower normalized Chao1 diversity than controls, a result that suggests substantial peripheral T-cell clonal expansion. Direct clustering with F measure showed strong co-clustering of samples prepared in the same batch, prompting a batch-effect correction.

Receptor amplification or capture employed PCR. TCRdb lists the instrument as Illumina HiSeq 2500. To reduce PCR and sequencing biases, unique molecular identifiers were incorporated into the TCR beta cDNA libraries. Some 500,000 cDNA molecules were obtained per 1 to 10 million input T cells, so each molecule approximated one T cell. The same protocol used for the earlier healthy control dataset was applied to prepare and sequence the patient libraries. Within a given batch, samples were prepared together, multiplexed and sequenced on the same HiSeq lane. Per the source publication's procedure: Raw barcoded reads were processed with MIGEC, discarding single-read molecular identifier groups before consensus assembly and CDR3 extraction. Clonotype tables were post-analysed with VDJtools, and diversity was normalized by down-sampling all datasets to the smallest sample size. To correct batch-related cross-sample contamination, repertoire overlap clustering matched CDR3 amino acid sequences but not nucleotide sequences. Clones were called with MiXCR by TCRdb after fastp trimmed the public reads at Q25, and only in-frame beta chains were retained. CDR3 protein sequences are deduplicated, and each keeps its most common genes and DNA. Clone size and V and J calls follow TCRdb, not the original study. The sample has approximately 730,000 distinct CDR3 sequences on record, 30% of them singletons. The top ten clones comprise around 0.55% of the sample.

The sequence links TRBV5-1 to TRBJ1-1, with the D gene not confidently named. This receptor was taken from a girl aged 5-17 years with multiple sclerosis. The sequenced sample was blood. This receptor carries the CDR3 CASSLTKNTEAFF. The nucleotide sequence is given as TGCGCCAGCAGCTTGACGAAGAACACTGAAGCTTTCTTT.